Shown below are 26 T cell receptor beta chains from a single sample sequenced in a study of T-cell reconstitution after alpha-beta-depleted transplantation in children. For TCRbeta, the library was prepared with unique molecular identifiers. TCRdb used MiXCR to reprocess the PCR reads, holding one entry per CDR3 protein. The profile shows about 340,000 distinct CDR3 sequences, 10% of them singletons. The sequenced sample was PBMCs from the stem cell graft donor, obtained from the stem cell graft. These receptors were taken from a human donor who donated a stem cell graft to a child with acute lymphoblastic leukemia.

The CDR3 region is CASSSLHKGSIPETQYF. CDR3 in DNA: TGTGCCAGCAGTTCCTTACACAAGGGAAGTATCCCAGAGACCCAGTACTTC. The gene calls are TRBV28 and TRBJ2-5; D gene unclear. Germline V gene lookup returns CDR1 MDHEN and CDR2 SYDVKM. Trimming left V 4 bases short and J 4 bases short, with 22 bases between. The CDR3 contains 17 residues.

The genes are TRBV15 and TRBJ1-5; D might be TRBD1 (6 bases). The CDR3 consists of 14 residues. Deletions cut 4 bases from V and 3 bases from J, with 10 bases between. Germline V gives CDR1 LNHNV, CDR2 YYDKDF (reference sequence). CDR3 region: CATSTAGVNQPQHF. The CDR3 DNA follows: TGTGCCACCAGCACAGCAGGGGTCAATCAGCCCCAGCATTTT.

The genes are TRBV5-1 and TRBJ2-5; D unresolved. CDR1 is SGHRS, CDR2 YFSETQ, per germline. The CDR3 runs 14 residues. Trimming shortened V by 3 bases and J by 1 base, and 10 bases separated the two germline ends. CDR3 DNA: TGCGCCAGCAGCTACACGACTCTCCAAGAGACCCAGTACTTC. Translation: CASSYTTLQETQYF.

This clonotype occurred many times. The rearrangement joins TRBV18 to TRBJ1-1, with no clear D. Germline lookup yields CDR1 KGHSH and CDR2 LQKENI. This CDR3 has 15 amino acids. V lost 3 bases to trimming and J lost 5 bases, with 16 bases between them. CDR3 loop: CASSPSEGGKTEAFF. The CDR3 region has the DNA TGTGCCAGCTCACCTAGTGAGGGTGGCAAGACTGAAGCTTTCTTT.

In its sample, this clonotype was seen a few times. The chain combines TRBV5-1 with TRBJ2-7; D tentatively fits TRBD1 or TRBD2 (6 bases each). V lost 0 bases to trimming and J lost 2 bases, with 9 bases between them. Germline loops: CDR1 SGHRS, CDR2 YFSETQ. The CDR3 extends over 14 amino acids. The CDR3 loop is CASSLAGEAYEQYF. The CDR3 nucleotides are TGCGCCAGCAGCTTGGCAGGGGAGGCCTACGAGCAGTACTTC.

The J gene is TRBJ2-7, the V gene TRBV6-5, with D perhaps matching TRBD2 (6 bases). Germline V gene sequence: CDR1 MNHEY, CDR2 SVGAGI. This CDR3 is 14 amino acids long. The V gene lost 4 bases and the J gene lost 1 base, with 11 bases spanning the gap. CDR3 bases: TGTGCCAGCAGTTCGTTGGCGGGGTCCTACGAGCAGTACTTC. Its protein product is CASSSLAGSYEQYF.

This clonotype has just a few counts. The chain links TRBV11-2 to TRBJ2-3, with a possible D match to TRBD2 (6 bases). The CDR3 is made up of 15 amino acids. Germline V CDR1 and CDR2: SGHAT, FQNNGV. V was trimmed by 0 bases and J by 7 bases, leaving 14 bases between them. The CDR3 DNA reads TGTGCCAGCAGCTTAGATCCGGGACTCAGGCATACGCAGTATTTT. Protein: CASSLDPGLRHTQYF.

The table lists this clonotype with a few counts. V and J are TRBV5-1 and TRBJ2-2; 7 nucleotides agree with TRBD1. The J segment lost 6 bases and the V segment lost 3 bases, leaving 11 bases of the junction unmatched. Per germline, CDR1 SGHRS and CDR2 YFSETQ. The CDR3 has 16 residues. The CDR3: CASSSLGRQGPGELFF. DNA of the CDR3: TGCGCCAGCAGCTCCCTTGGCCGACAGGGACCCGGGGAGCTGTTTTTT.

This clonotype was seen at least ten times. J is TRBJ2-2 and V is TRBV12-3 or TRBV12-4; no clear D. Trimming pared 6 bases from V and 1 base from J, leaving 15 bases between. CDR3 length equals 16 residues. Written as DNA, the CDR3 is TGTGCCAGCAGACACGCTCTCCAGCAGAACACCGGGGAGCTGTTTTTT. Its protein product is CASRHALQQNTGELFF.

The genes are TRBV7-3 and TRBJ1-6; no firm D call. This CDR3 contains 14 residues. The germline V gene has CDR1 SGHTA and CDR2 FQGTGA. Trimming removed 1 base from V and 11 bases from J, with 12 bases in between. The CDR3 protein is CASSLRGDATPLHF. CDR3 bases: TGTGCCAGCAGCTTAAGAGGTGACGCGACACCCCTCCACTTT.

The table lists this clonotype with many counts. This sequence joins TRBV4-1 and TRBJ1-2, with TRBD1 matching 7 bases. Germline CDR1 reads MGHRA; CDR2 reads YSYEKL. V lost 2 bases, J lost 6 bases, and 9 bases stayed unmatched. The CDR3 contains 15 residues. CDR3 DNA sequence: TGCGCCAGCAGCCAAACGACAGGGCGTAAGGATGGCTACACCTTC. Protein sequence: CASSQTTGRKDGYTF.

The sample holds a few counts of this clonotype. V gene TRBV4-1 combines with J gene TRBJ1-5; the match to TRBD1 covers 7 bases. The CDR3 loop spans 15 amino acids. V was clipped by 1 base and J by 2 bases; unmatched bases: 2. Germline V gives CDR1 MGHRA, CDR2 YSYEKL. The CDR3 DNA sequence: TGCGCCAGCAGCCAAGCCGGGACAGGCAATCAGCCCCAGCATTTT. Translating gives CASSQAGTGNQPQHF.

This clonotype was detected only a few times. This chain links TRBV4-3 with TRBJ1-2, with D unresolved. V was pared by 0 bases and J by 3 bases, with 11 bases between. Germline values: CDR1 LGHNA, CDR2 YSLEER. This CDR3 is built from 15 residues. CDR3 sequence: CASSQDHSEYYGYTF. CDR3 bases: TGCGCCAGCAGCCAAGACCATAGCGAGTACTATGGCTACACCTTC.

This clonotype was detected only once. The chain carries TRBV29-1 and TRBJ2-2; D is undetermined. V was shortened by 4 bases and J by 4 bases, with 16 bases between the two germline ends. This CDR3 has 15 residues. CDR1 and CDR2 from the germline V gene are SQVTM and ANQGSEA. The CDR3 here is CSVGDGVQTTGELFF. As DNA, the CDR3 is TGCAGCGTTGGTGATGGGGTACAGACCACCGGGGAGCTGTTTTTT.

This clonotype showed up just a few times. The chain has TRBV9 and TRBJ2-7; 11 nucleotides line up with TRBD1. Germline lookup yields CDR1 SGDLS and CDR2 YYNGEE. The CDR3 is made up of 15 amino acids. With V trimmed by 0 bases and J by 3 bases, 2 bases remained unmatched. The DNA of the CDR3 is TGTGCCAGCAGCGTAGGCGGGACAGGGGGCTACGAGCAGTACTTC. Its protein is CASSVGGTGGYEQYF.

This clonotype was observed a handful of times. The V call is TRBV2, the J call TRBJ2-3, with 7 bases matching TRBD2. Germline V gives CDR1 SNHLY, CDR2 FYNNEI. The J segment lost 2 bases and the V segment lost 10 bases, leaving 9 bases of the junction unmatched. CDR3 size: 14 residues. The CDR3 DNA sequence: TGTGCCAAGCTTAGCGGGTACTCCACAGATACGCAGTATTTT. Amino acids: CAKLSGYSTDTQYF.

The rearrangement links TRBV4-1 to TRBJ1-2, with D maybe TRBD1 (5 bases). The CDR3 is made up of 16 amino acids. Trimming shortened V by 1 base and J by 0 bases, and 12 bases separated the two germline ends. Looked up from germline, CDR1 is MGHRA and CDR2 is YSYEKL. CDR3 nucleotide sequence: TGCGCCAGCAGCCAAGTTCCGGGGCGTTCTAACTATGGCTACACCTTC. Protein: CASSQVPGRSNYGYTF.

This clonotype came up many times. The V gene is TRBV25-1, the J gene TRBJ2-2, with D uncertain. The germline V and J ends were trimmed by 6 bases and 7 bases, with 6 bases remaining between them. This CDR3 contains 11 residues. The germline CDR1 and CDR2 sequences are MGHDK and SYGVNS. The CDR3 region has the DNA TGTGCCAGCAGCCTCCACGGGGAGCTGTTTTTT. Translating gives CASSLHGELFF.

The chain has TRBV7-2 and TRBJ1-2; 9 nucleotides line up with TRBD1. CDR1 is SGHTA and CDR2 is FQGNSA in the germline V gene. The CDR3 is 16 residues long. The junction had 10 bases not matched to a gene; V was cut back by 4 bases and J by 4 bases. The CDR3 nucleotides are TGTGCCAGCAGCTCACCTAGGACAGGGGCGGTCTATGGCTACACCTTC. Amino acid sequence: CASSSPRTGAVYGYTF.

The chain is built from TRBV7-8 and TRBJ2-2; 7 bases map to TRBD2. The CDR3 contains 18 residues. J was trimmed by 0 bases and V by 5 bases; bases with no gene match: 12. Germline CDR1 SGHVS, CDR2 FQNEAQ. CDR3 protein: CASSPFRVLAANTGELFF. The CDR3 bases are TGTGCCAGCAGCCCCTTCCGTGTGCTAGCGGCGAACACCGGGGAGCTGTTTTTT.

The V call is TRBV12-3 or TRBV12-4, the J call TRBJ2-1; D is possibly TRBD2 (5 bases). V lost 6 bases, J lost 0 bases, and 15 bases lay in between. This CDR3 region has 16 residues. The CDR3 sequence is CASSLRPGSSYNEQFF. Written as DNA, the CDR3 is TGTGCCAGCAGCCTACGGCCGGGGAGCTCCTACAATGAGCAGTTCTTC.

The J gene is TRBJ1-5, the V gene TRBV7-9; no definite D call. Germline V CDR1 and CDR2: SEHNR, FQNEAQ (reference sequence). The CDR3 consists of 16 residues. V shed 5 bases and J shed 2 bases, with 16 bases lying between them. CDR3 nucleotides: TGTGCCAGCAGCCCGGTGGACTCCGCAGGCAATCAGCCCCAGCATTTT. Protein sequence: CASSPVDSAGNQPQHF.

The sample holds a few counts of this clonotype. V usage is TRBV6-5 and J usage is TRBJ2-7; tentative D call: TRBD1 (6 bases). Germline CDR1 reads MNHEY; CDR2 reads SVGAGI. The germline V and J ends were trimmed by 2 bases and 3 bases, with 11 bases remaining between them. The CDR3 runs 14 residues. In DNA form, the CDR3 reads TGTGCCAGCAGTTACAACCAGGACAGCTACGAGCAGTACTTC. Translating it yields CASSYNQDSYEQYF.

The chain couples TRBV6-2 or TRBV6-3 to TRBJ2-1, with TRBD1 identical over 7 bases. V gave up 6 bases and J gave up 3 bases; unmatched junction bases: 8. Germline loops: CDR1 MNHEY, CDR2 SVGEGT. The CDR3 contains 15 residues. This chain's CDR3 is CASSLTGTDYNEQFF. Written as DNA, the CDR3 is TGTGCCAGCAGCCTAACCGGGACAGACTACAATGAGCAGTTCTTC.

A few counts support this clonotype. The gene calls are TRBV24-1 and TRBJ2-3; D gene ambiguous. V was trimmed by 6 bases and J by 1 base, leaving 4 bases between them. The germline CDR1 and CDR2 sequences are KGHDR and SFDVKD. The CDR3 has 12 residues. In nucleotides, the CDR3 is TGTGCCACCAGTTCCGGCACAGATACGCAGTATTTT. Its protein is CATSSGTDTQYF.

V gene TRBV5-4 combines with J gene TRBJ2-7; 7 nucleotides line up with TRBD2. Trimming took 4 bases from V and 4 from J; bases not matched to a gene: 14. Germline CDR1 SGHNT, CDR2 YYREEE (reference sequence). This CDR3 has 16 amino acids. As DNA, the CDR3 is TGTGCCAGCAGCCACGTTCGAGCTAGCGGAGATTACGAGCAGTACTTC. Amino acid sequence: CASSHVRASGDYEQYF.